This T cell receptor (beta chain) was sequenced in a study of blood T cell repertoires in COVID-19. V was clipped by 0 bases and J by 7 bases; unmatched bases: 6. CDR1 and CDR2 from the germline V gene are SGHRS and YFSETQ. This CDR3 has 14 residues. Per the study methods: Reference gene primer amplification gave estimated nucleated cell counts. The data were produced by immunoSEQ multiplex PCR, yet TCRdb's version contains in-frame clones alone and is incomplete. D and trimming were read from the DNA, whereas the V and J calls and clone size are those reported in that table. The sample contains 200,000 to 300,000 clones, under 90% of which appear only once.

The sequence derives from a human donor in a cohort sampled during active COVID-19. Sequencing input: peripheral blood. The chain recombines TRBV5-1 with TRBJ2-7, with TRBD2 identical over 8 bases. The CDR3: CASSLAAGVGEQYF. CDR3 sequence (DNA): TGCGCCAGCAGCTTGGCAGCGGGAGTAGGGGAGCAGTACTTC.